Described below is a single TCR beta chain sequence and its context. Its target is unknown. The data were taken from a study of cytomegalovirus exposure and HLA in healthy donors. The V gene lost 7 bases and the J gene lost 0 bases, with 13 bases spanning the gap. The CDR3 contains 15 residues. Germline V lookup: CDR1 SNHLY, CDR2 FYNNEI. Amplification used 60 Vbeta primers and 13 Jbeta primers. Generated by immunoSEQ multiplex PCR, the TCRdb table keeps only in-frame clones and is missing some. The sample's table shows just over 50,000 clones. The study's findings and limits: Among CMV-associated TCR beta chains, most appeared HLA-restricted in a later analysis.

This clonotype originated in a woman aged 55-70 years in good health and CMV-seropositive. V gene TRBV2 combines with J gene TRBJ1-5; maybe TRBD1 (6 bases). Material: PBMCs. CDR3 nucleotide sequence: TGTGCCAGCACTCCGACAGGCAATAGCAATCAGCCCCAGCATTTT. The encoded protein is CASTPTGNSNQPQHF.